The rows below give T cell receptor beta chains drawn from one sample of a study of OX40 agonist ivuxolimab in advanced cancers. TCRdb keeps only in-frame clones here, not all; method: immunoSEQ multiplex PCR. The sample lists 70,000 or so clones, approximately 90% seen once, with roughly 0.5% in the top ten. The material was CD4+ or CD8+ T cells sorted from blood, obtained in a trial of the OX40 agonist ivuxolimab. The receptors shown here come from an adult with an advanced solid tumor such as melanoma, head and neck, liver or kidney cancer. CDR3s include the opening cysteine and the closing phenylalanine or tryptophan. A D gene is named only where the DNA matches it firmly. Expanded clones are given a class, and other clones once, few, many or no size at all.

j_call d_call clone_size v_call cdr3_nt cdr3_aa
TRBJ1-1 TRBD1 NA TRBV18 TGTGCCAGCTCCCCGGGAGGGGGCGACACTGAAGCTTTCTTT CASSPGGGDTEAFF
TRBJ2-1 NA NA TRBV5-8 TGTGCCAGCAGCTTGTGGCCGACGGACAATGAGCAGTTCTTC CASSLWPTDNEQFF
TRBJ2-6 NA NA TRBV14 TGTGCCAGCAGCCAAGGTTACCGGGCCTCTGGGGCCAACGTCCTGACTTTC CASSQGYRASGANVLTF
TRBJ2-2 TRBD2 once TRBV30 TGTGCCTGGAAACGACTAGCGGGAGGGACCGGGGAGCTGTTTTTT CAWKRLAGGTGELFF
TRBJ1-5 TRBD1 NA TRBV15 TGTGCCAACCTCCGGGACAGGGTTAGCAATCAGCCCCAGCATTTT CANLRDRVSNQPQHF
TRBJ2-6 NA few TRBV28 TGTGCCAGCACCCCGGGAGGGGCCAACGTCCTGACTTTC CASTPGGANVLTF
TRBJ1-1 TRBD1 NA TRBV28 TGTGCCAGCATTCCGGACAGGGACACTGAAGCTTTCTTT CASIPDRDTEAFF
TRBJ1-5 NA NA TRBV30 TGTGCCTGGAGCCGGGACAACAATCAGCCCCAGCATTTT CAWSRDNNQPQHF
TRBJ2-1 TRBD2 NA TRBV4-2 TGTGCCAGCAGCCAAGGAGTCCTAGCGGGTTACAATGAGCAGTTCTTC CASSQGVLAGYNEQFF
TRBJ2-4 TRBD1 NA TRBV7-9 TGTGCCAGCAGCTTATGGACAGGGGGCCAGAACATTCAGTACTTC CASSLWTGGQNIQYF
TRBJ2-3 TRBD2 NA TRBV10-3 TGTGCCATCAGTGAGGGGGAGGGGATCACAGATACGCAGTATTTT CAISEGEGITDTQYF
TRBJ2-1 TRBD1 NA TRBV5-4 TGTGCCAGCAGCTTGAGGACAGGGATCGTTGAGCAGTTCTTC CASSLRTGIVEQFF
TRBJ2-1 TRBD1 NA TRBV28 TGTGCCAGCAGTAGGACAGGGGCGAGGAATGAGCAGTTCTTC CASSRTGARNEQFF
TRBJ2-5 NA NA TRBV29-1 TGCAGCGTGCAAACCAGGCGGAGCGAGACCCAGTACTTC CSVQTRRSETQYF